A selection of T cell receptor beta chains follows, all from one sample in a study of shared clonotypes between healthy human individuals. Generated by immunoSEQ multiplex PCR, the TCRdb table keeps only in-frame clones and is missing some. The data hold about 2.1 million clones, with over 85% observed a single time. Input material: naive CD8+ T cells from PBMCs. These receptors were collected from a man between 18 and 29 years old in good health. Some clones in this sample may be carry-over from other donors' samples. CDR3s include the opening cysteine and the closing phenylalanine or tryptophan. Each record gives: J gene, D gene, clone size, V gene, CDR3 protein, CDR3 DNA. The D gene is left open where the match is weak. Clone size is shown for a subset of rows, as once, few, many or a class of expanded clone.

TRBJ2-2 TRBD2 - TRBV7-2 CASSPPGLAGIAGELFF TGTGCCAGCAGCCCGCCTGGCCTAGCGGGAATAGCCGGGGAGCTGTTTTTT
TRBJ2-2 - - TRBV29-1 CSARRNTGELFF TGCAGCGCGCGGCGGAACACCGGGGAGCTGTTTTTT
TRBJ1-1 TRBD1 - TRBV13 CASSLLDRRAFF TGTGCCAGCAGCCTCCTGGACAGGCGGGCTTTCTTT
TRBJ2-6 - - TRBV27 CASGWGGANVLTF TGTGCCAGCGGTTGGGGTGGGGCCAACGTCCTGACTTTC
TRBJ2-3 TRBD1 - TRBV5-1 CASSLIGGGQGRSRTDTQYF TGCGCCAGCAGCTTGATCGGCGGGGGACAGGGGAGGTCGAGGACAGATACGCAGTATTTT
TRBJ1-3 - - TRBV6-1 CASSEFQWSGLSGNTIYF TGTGCCAGCAGTGAATTTCAATGGTCCGGCCTCTCTGGAAACACCATATATTTT
TRBJ2-7 TRBD1 few TRBV5-1 CASSYGTGSYEQYF TGCGCCAGCAGCTACGGGACAGGGTCCTACGAGCAGTACTTC
TRBJ2-7 TRBD1 - TRBV4-1 CASSRTGSSYEQYF TGCGCCAGCAGCAGGACAGGGAGCTCCTACGAGCAGTACTTC
TRBJ2-3 TRBD1 - TRBV5-4 CASSLGTGGYTDTQYF TGTGCCAGCAGCCTAGGGACAGGGGGTTACACAGATACGCAGTATTTT
TRBJ2-1 - - TRBV10-3 CAITSQTYNEQFF TGTGCCATAACTAGCCAGACCTACAATGAGCAGTTCTTC
TRBJ2-3 - - TRBV6-5 CASIPKVIPDTQYF TGTGCCAGCATCCCTAAGGTTATCCCAGATACGCAGTATTTT
TRBJ2-3 TRBD2 once TRBV9 CASSPTLAGASDTQYF TGTGCCAGCAGCCCGACCCTAGCGGGAGCTTCAGATACGCAGTATTTT
TRBJ2-4 - - TRBV4-1 CASSQVLYGPVENIQYF TGCGCCAGCAGCCAAGTTCTTTACGGACCTGTAGAAAACATTCAGTACTTC
TRBJ1-1 TRBD1 - TRBV28 CASSLGQVSEAFF TGTGCCAGCAGTTTGGGACAGGTCAGTGAAGCTTTCTTT
TRBJ2-5 - - TRBV11-2 CASSLGVETQYF TGTGCCAGCAGCTTAGGGGTTGAGACCCAGTACTTC
TRBJ1-1 - - TRBV19 CASMGSEAFF TGTGCCAGTATGGGCAGTGAAGCTTTCTTT
TRBJ1-5 - - TRBV11-2 CASSLDGQYSNQPQHF TGTGCCAGCAGCTTAGATGGGCAGTATAGCAATCAGCCCCAGCATTTT
TRBJ2-7 TRBD1 - TRBV4-3 CASSQDNQGTGFVSYEQYF TGCGCCAGCAGCCAAGATAACCAGGGGACAGGGTTTGTGTCCTACGAGCAGTACTTC
TRBJ1-5 - - TRBV6-1 CVSLEVVGQPQHF TGTGTGTCCCTGGAAGTGGTAGGTCAGCCCCAGCATTTT
TRBJ1-5 - - TRBV5-4 CASSLDRGQPQHF TGTGCCAGCAGCTTGGATAGAGGACAGCCCCAGCATTTT
TRBJ1-1 - - TRBV27 CASSSRTARADTPAFF TGTGCCAGCAGTTCCCGGACAGCTAGGGCCGATACGCCGGCTTTCTTT
TRBJ1-1 - - TRBV30 CAWRPRHPDNRNTEAFF TGTGCCTGGAGGCCGCGACACCCTGATAATAGGAACACTGAAGCTTTCTTT
TRBJ1-5 - - TRBV21-1 CASSKRLPRHSNQPQHF TGTGCCAGCAGCAAACGGTTGCCCAGGCATAGCAATCAGCCCCAGCATTTT
TRBJ2-7 TRBD1 - TRBV9 CASSPIPDRGNEQYF TGTGCCAGCAGCCCGATTCCGGACAGGGGAAACGAGCAGTACTTC
TRBJ2-1 - - TRBV27 CASSLRGSNEQFF TGTGCCAGCAGTTTACGTGGGAGCAATGAGCAGTTCTTC
TRBJ2-1 - - TRBV7-2 CASSLEHYNEQFF TGTGCCAGCAGCTTAGAACATTACAATGAGCAGTTCTTC